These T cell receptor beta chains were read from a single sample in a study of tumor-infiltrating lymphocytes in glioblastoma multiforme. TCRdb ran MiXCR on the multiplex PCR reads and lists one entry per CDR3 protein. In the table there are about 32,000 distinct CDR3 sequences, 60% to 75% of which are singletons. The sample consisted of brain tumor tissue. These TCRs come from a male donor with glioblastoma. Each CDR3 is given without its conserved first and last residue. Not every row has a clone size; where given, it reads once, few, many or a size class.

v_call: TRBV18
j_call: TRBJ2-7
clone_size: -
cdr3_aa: ASGGTGESYEQC

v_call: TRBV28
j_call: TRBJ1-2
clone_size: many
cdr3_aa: ASSRDRHYGYT

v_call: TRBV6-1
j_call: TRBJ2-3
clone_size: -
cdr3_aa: ASSRTSGGTDTQY

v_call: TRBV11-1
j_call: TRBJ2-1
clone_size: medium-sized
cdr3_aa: ASSLIGDEQF

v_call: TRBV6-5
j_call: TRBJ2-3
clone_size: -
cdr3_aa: ASSLTSRGDTRY

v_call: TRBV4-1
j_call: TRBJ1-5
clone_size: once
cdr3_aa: PSSPTGAPNRPQH

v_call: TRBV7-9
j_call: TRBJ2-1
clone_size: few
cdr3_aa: AGSLGVTSGSSGKNSEQF

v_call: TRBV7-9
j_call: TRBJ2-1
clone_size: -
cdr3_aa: ASSLVGGNIDEQF

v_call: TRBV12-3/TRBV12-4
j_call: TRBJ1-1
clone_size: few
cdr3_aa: VSSFSGMNTEAS

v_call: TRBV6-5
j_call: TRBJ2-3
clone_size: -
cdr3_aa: TSSQVTGDMQY

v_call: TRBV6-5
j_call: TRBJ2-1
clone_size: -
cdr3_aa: ASSSLASPYNEQF

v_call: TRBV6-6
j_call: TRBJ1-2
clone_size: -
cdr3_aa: ASSYWTPGSGYT

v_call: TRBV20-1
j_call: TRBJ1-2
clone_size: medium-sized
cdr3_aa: SAREEFDGYT

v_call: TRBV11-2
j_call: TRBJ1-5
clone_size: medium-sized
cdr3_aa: ASSSLVDSSQH

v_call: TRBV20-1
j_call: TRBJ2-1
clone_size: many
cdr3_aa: SARFRSYNEQF

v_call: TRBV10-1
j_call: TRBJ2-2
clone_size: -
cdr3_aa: ASSESGGNTGELF

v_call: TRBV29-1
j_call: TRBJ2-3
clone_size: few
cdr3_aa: GVAGTPTDTQY

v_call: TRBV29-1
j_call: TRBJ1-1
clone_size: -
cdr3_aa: GVMVGPEAF

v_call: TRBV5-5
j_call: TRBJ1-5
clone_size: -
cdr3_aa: ASNRDRVSNQPQH

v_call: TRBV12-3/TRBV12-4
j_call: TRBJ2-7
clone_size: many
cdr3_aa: ASSYYLNEQY

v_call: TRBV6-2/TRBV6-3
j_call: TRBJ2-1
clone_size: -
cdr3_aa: ASTNLNEQF

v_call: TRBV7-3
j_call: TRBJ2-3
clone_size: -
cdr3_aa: ASSSGGGADTQY

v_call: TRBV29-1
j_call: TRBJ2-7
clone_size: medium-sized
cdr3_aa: SGTGTSGSSYEQY

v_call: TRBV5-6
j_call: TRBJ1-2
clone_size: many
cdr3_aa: ASRYTLDGYT

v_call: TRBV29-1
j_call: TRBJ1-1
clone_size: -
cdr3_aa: SVEMGQRNTEAF

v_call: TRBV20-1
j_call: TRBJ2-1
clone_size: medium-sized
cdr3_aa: SAPYGLASDDEQF

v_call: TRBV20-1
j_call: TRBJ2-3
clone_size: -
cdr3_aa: SARVSNTDTQY

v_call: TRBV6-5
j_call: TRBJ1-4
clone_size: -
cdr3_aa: ATRQGGWDEKLF

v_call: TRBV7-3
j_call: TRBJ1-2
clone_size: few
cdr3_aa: ASRSSPGPDYGYT

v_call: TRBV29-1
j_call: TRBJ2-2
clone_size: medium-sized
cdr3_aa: SVDGTATGELF

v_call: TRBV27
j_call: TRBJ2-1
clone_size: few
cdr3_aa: ASSIGRNEQF

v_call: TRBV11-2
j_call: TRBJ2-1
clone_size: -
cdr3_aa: ASSFGQGVLDEQF

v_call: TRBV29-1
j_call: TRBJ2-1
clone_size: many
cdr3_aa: SVDGLAGSNEQF

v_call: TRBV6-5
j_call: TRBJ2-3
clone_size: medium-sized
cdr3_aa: ASSVQTSRTDTQY

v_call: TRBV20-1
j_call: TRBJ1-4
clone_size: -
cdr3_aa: NARTGHGNEELF

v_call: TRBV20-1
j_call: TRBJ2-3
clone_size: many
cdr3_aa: SATSTGGPTDTQY

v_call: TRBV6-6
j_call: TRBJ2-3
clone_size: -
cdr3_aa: ASTYIRETDTRY

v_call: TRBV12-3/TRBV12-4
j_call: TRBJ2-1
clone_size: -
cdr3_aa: ASRSREGVWDEQF

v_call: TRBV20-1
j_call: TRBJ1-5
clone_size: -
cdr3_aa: SARVEGGSQPQH

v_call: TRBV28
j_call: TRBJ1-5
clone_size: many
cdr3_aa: ASSFLGRNQPQH

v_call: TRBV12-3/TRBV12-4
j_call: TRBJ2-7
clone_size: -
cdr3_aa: VSGITYEQY

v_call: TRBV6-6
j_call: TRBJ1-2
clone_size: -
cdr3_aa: ASRNRDSGPGGYT

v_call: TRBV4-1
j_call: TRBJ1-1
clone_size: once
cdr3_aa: TSIQEDSTEAF

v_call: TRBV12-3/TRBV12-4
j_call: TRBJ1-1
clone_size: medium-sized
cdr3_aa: ASSLSRGTEAF

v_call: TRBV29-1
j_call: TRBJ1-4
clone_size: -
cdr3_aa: SVGTGSTNEKLF

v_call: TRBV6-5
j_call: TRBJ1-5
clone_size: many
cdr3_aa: ASSSGVGGNQPQH